This is a list of T cell receptor beta chains from one sample in a study of radiotherapy plus CTLA-4 blockade in lung cancer. The protocol was immunoSEQ multiplex PCR, while the TCRdb copy is restricted to in-frame clones and leaves out a portion. The table shows 65,000 to 90,000 clones, with around 87% occurring only once. The specimen was peripheral blood, collected from a patient treated with radiotherapy plus ipilimumab. All receptors derive from a human donor with non-small cell lung cancer who had stable disease on radiotherapy plus ipilimumab. The CDR3 runs from the conserved cysteine through the conserved F or W.

J gene,V gene,CDR3 protein
TRBJ2-7,TRBV28,CASSQRDEQYF
TRBJ2-2,TRBV18,CASSPGTGTGELFF
TRBJ1-4,TRBV20-1,CSWAGDEKLFF
TRBJ2-3,TRBV9,CASSAGRAQDTQYF
TRBJ1-2,TRBV29-1,CSVGGSGGYTF
TRBJ1-2,TRBV14,CASSLDLASFYGYTF
TRBJ2-7,TRBV9,CASSVSRSSYEQYF
TRBJ2-7,TRBV7-2,CASSLPSVGEQYF
TRBJ2-7,TRBV11-2,CASSLAPASSGSYEQYF
TRBJ2-1,TRBV11-2,CASSPSSVTRGSEQFF
TRBJ2-5,TRBV7-2,CASSFGETQYF
TRBJ2-7,TRBV5-1,CASSFSGDSYEQYF
TRBJ1-5,TRBV19,CASSLGRDQPQHF
TRBJ2-7,TRBV6-5,CASSQTASSYEQYF
TRBJ2-3,TRBV7-3,CASSLGPAGSTDTQYF
TRBJ2-6,TRBV5-1,CASKPAGFGANVLTF
TRBJ2-5,TRBV7-9,CASSYGLAGRETQYF
TRBJ2-7,TRBV19,CASSMGGPSYEQYF
TRBJ1-5,TRBV19,CASRRSPSTSSNQPQHF
TRBJ2-7,TRBV4-1,CASSSPGGTYEQYF
TRBJ2-5,TRBV9,CASSADGPPQETQYF
TRBJ2-4,TRBV10-3,CAISGEGRFKNIQYF
TRBJ2-4,TRBV27,CASSSTLGVRGAKNIQYF
TRBJ1-1,TRBV5-1,CASSAAGTEAFF
TRBJ2-3,TRBV19,CASSSPYDTQYF
TRBJ2-7,TRBV25-1,CASRLDRAPYEQYF
TRBJ2-7,TRBV19,CASSPGSPSAEQYF
TRBJ2-5,TRBV27,CASSSRRTGQETQYF
TRBJ2-3,TRBV7-3,CASSLGESSTDTQYF
TRBJ2-2,TRBV7-2,CASSFFGIFTGELFF
TRBJ2-3,TRBV19,CASSIGVDYTDTQYF
TRBJ2-3,TRBV6-1,CATARGLSTDTQYF
TRBJ2-1,TRBV7-2,CASSKTSGRVNEQFF
TRBJ2-6,TRBV5-5,CASSDGDRRSGANVLTF
TRBJ2-7,TRBV7-6,CASSLEVSSSYEQYF
TRBJ1-2,TRBV7-9,CASTAGTSPHYGYTF
TRBJ1-1,TRBV18,CASSPGTTMNTEAFF
TRBJ2-1,TRBV10-1,CASSESTSGVYNEQFF
TRBJ1-3,TRBV9,CASSVARGGNTIYF
TRBJ2-1,TRBV27,CASSYTILTGTGLFF
TRBJ2-5,TRBV7-2,CASSPSGHQETQYF
TRBJ2-3,TRBV5-4,CASSSSWSRTDTQYF
TRBJ2-3,TRBV5-8,CASSLGGGAADTQYF
TRBJ1-6,TRBV2,CASSEENYSPLHF
TRBJ2-2,TRBV5-1,CASSPGVRTNTGELFF
TRBJ2-3,TRBV27,CASRPSTDTQYF
TRBJ2-5,TRBV5-6,CASSLGAWGQETQYF
TRBJ1-4,TRBV6-6,CASRPGQGGDEKLFF
TRBJ2-3,TRBV2,CASSEARGIGTDTQYF
TRBJ2-3,TRBV15,CATSVGTGWGTDTQYF
TRBJ2-7,TRBV30,CAWIGGVGSTSYEQYF
TRBJ2-7,TRBV7-6,CASSGTGMGEQYF
TRBJ1-5,TRBV19,CASIGTGGFNQPQHF
TRBJ1-1,TRBV6-1,CASSAILTGTVTEAFF
TRBJ2-7,TRBV29-1,CSVEVRAGYEQYF
TRBJ1-1,TRBV30,CAWSGGQLRKAFF
TRBJ1-1,TRBV10-1,CASSEGTAEAFF
TRBJ2-3,TRBV14,CASTSAGGKSDTQYF
TRBJ2-1,TRBV7-6,CASSLAAEQFF